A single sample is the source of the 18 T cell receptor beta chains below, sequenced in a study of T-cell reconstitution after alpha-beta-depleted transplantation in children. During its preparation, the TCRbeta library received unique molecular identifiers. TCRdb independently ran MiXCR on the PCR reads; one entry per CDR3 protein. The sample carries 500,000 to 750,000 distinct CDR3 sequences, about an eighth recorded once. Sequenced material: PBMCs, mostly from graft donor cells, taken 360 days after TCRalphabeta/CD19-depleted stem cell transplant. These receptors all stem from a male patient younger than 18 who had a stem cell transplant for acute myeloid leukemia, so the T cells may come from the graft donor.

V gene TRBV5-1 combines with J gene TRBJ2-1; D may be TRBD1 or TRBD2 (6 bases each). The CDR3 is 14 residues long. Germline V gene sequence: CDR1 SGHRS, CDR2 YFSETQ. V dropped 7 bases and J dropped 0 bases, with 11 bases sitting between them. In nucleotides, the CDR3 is TGCGCCAGCGAGGGGGGAAGCTCCTACAATGAGCAGTTCTTC. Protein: CASEGGSSYNEQFF.

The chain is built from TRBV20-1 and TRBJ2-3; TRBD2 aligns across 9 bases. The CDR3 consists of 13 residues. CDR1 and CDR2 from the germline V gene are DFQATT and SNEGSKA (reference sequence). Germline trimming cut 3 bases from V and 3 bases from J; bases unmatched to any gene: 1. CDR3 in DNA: TGCAGTGCTAGCAGCGGGGGGACAGATACGCAGTATTTT. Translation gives CSASSGGTDTQYF.

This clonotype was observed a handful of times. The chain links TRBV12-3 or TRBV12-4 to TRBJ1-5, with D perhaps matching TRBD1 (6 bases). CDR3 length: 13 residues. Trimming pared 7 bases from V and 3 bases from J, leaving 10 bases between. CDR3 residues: CASTGTHNQPQHF. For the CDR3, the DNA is TGTGCCAGCACCGGGACACACAATCAGCCCCAGCATTTT.

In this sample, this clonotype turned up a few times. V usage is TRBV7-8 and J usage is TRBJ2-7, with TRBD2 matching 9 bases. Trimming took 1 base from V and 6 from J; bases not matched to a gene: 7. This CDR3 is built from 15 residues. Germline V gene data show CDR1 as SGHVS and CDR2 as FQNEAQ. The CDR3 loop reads CASSLVLAGVAEQYF. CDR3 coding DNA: TGTGCCAGCAGCTTAGTTTTAGCGGGAGTAGCCGAGCAGTACTTC.

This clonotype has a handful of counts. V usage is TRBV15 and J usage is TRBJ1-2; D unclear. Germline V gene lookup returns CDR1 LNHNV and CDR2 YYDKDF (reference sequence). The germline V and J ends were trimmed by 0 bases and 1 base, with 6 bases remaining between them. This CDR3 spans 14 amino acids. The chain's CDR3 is CATSREGVNYGYTF. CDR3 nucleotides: TGTGCCACCAGCAGAGAGGGAGTTAACTATGGCTACACCTTC.

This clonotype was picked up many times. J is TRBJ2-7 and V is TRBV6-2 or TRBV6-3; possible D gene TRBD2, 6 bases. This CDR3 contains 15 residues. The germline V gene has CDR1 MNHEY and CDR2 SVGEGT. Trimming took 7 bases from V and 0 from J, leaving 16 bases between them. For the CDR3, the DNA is TGTGCCAGCACCCTAGGGACTTTAAGCTCCTACGAGCAGTACTTC. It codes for CASTLGTLSSYEQYF.

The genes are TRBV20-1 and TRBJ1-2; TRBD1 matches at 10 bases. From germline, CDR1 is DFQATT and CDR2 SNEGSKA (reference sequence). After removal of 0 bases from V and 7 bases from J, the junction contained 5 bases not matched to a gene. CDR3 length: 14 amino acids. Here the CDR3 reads CSAREGQGRLGYTF. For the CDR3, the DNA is TGCAGTGCTAGAGAGGGACAGGGGAGACTTGGCTACACCTTC.

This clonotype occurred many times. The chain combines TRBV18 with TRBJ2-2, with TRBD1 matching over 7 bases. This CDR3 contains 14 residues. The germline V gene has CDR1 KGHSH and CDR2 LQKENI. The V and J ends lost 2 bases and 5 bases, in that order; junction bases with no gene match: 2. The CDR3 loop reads CASSPDRVTGELFF. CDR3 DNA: TGTGCCAGCTCACCAGACAGGGTGACCGGGGAGCTGTTTTTT.

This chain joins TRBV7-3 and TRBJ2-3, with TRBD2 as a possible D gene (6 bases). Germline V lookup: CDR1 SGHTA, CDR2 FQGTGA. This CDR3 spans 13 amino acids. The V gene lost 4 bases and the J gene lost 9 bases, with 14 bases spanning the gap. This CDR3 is CASSYIRDLTQYF. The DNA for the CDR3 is TGTGCCAGCAGCTACATCCGGGACTTAACGCAGTATTTT.

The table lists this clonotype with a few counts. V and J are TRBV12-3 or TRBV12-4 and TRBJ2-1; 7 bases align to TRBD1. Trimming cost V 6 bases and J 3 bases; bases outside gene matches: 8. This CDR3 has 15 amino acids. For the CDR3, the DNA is TGTGCCAGCAGCACAACAGGGGCGGTCTACAATGAGCAGTTCTTC. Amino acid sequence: CASSTTGAVYNEQFF.

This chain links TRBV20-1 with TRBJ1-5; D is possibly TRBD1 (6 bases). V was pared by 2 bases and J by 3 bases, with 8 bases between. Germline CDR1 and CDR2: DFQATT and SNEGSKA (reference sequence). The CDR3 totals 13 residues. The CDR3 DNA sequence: TGCAGTGCTAGATCAGGGGTCAATCAGCCCCAGCATTTT. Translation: CSARSGVNQPQHF.

The DNA for the CDR3 is TGTGCCACCAGCGCAGGGGGCGTTAATTTTTTAGCTTTCTTT. As protein: CATSAGGVNFLAFF. The gene calls are TRBV15 and TRBJ1-1; 8 positions match TRBD1. V gave up 5 bases and J gave up 10 bases; unmatched junction bases: 12. Germline lookup yields CDR1 LNHNV and CDR2 YYDKDF (reference sequence). This CDR3 comprises 14 residues.

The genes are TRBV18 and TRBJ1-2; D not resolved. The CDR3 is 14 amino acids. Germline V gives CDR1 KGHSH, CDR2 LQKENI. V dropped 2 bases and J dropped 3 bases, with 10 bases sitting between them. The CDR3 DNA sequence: TGTGCCAGCTCACCAGCGGTGGGAGACTATGGCTACACCTTC. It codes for CASSPAVGDYGYTF.

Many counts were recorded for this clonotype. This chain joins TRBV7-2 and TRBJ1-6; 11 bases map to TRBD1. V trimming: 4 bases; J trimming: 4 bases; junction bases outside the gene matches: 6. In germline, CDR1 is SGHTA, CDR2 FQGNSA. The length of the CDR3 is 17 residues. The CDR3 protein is CASSSWGTGGYNSPLHF. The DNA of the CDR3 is TGTGCCAGCAGCTCCTGGGGGACAGGGGGTTATAATTCACCCCTCCACTTT.

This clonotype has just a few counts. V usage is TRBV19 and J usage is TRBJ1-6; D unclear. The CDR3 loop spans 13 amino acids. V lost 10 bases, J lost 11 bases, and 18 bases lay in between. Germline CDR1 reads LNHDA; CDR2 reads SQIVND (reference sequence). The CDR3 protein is CATTQWAGAPLHF. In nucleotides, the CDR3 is TGTGCCACCACTCAATGGGCAGGCGCACCCCTCCACTTT. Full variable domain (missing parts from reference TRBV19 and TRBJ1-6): DGGITQSPKYLFRKEGQNVTLSCEQNLNHDAMYWYRQDPGQGLRLIYYSQIVNDFQKGDIAEGYSVSREKKESFPLTVTSAQKNPTAFYLCATTQWAGAPLHFGNGTRLTVT.

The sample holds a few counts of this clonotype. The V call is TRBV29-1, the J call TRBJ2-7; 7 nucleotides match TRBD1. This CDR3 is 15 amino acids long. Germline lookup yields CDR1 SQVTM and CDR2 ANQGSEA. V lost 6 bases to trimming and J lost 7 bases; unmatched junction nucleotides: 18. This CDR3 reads CSVAGTAAVPLEQYF. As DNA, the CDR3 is TGCAGCGTGGCCGGGACAGCGGCCGTCCCTTTGGAGCAGTACTTC.

The CDR3 DNA is TGCGCCAGCAGCCATGTCCTGAAGGCCTACGAGCAGTACTTC. Protein product: CASSHVLKAYEQYF. J is TRBJ2-7 and V is TRBV4-3; no definite D call. The germline gives CDR1 LGHNA, CDR2 YSLEER. CDR3 length: 14 residues. V was trimmed by 3 bases and J by 2 bases, leaving 11 bases between them.

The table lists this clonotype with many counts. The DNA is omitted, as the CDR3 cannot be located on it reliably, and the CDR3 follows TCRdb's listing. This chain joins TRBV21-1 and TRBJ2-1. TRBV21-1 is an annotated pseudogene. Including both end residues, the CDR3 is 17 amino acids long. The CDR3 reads CASQQRVGVGNYNEQFF.